Sequencing of this TCR beta chain was carried out in a study of blood T cell repertoires in COVID-19. Study information: Samples of COVID-19 (acute and convalescent) were obtained from the United States, Italy and Spain. Sources were T cells, B-cell-depleted T cells, or PBMCs; the material itself was cDNA or gDNA.

Source study methods: Amplified reference gene primers provided the basis for estimating nucleated cell counts. The repertoire was sequenced with immunoSEQ multiplex PCR; TCRdb's copy has only in-frame clones and lacks some. That table gives V, J and clone size, and the DNA gave D and trimming. Of 55,000 to 80,000 clones in the sample, 65% to 85% were seen once. CDR1 is SEHNR and CDR2 is FQNEAQ in the germline V gene (reference sequence). V was pared by 4 bases and J by 4 bases, with 7 bases between. This CDR3 comprises 13 residues. Sequencing was carried out using peripheral blood. The rearrangement links TRBV7-9 to TRBJ2-2; no clear D gene. This TCR was sampled from a human donor in a cohort sampled during active COVID-19. The CDR3 DNA reads as TGTGCCAGCAGCTCCCTAGGCACCGGGGAGCTGTTTTTT. This translates into CASSSLGTGELFF.